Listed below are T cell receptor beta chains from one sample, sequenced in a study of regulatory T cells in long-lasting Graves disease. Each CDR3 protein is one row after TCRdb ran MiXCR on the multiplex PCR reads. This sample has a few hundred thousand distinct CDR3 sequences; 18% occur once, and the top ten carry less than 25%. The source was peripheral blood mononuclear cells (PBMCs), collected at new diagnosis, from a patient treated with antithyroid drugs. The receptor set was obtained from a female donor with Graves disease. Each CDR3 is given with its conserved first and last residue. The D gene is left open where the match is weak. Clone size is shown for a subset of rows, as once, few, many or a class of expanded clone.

CASSLVGGVGHEAFF	TGTGCCAGCAGTTTAGTTGGGGGCGTGGGGCATGAAGCTTTCTTT	TRBJ1-1	.	TRBV12-3/TRBV12-4	.
CASSPQSEGRETQYF	TGTGCCAGCAGCCCCCAATCGGAGGGCCGAGAGACCCAGTACTTC	TRBJ2-5	.	TRBV7-2	many
CASSYPEGTRTYEEYF	TGTGCCAGCAGTTACCCCGAGGGGACACGGACCTACGAGGAGTACTTC	TRBJ2-7	.	TRBV12-3/TRBV12-4	.
CASSLKLGLVEQYF	TGTGCCAGCAGTTTAAAACTGGGGCTAGTCGAGCAGTACTTC	TRBJ2-7	.	TRBV27	many
CASSLDPGRGYSPLHF	TGTGCCAGCAGCTTAGATCCGGGGAGAGGGTATTCACCCCTCCACTTT	TRBJ1-6	.	TRBV7-2	many
CASSLTRGGFQETQYF	TGTGCCAGCAGTTTGACTAGGGGGGGGTTCCAAGAGACCCAGTACTTC	TRBJ2-5	.	TRBV28	many
CASSPIPGANVLTF	TGTGCCAGCAGTCCAATCCCTGGGGCCAACGTCCTGACTTTC	TRBJ2-6	.	TRBV6-1	many
CASSLSPGRLAFRDTQYF	TGTGCCAGCAGTTTGTCTCCCGGGAGACTAGCGTTCCGAGATACGCAGTATTTT	TRBJ2-3	TRBD2	TRBV28	.
CASIFSGNRLGGPSRGEQYF	TGTGCCAGCATTTTTTCCGGGAATAGGCTCGGAGGCCCATCGAGGGGAGAGCAGTACTTC	TRBJ2-7	.	TRBV6-1	many
CASSRLERPNTGELFF	TGTGCCAGCAGTCGGCTGGAGCGGCCGAACACCGGGGAGCTGTTTTTT	TRBJ2-2	.	TRBV9	many
CATRDSKETQYF	TGTGCCACTCGGGACAGTAAAGAGACCCAGTACTTC	TRBJ2-5	TRBD1	TRBV24-1	many
CATHGTGSGYTF	TGTGCCACCCACGGGACAGGGAGTGGCTACACCTTC	TRBJ1-2	TRBD1	TRBV10-3	many
CASMMVSQETQYF	TGTGCCAGCATGATGGTCAGTCAAGAGACCCAGTACTTC	TRBJ2-5	.	TRBV6-2/TRBV6-3	many
CASSVSASGTEAFF	TGTGCCAGCAGCGTGTCAGCTTCGGGGACTGAAGCTTTCTTT	TRBJ1-1	.	TRBV7-8	many
CASSYDNEQFF	TGTGCCAGCAGTTATGACAATGAGCAGTTCTTC	TRBJ2-1	.	TRBV6-5	few
CASSIQQGANTIYF	TGTGCCAGCAGCATTCAACAGGGGGCTAACACCATATATTTT	TRBJ1-3	TRBD1	TRBV27	many
CASTPLTVTEAFF	TGTGCCAGCACCCCACTCACAGTCACTGAAGCTTTCTTT	TRBJ1-1	.	TRBV7-4	many
CASSYRRSGANVLTF	TGTGCCAGCAGTTACCGAAGGTCTGGGGCCAACGTCCTGACTTTC	TRBJ2-6	.	TRBV6-2/TRBV6-3	many
CASSPLGQINEQFF	TGTGCCAGCAGCCCGTTGGGACAGATCAATGAGCAGTTCTTC	TRBJ2-1	TRBD1	TRBV6-2/TRBV6-3	many
CASSSGLGITDTQYF	TGTGCCAGCAGCTCGGGACTCGGCATCACAGATACGCAGTATTTT	TRBJ2-3	.	TRBV7-8	many
CASSYSSGSNQPQHF	TGTGCCAGCAGCTACTCGTCAGGGAGCAATCAGCCCCAGCATTTT	TRBJ1-5	.	TRBV6-2/TRBV6-3	many
CAISEGTGGETQYF	TGTGCCATCAGTGAGGGGACAGGGGGAGAGACCCAGTACTTC	TRBJ2-5	TRBD1	TRBV10-3	many
CASSTGLTGSLGGYTF	TGTGCCAGCAGCACTGGATTAACAGGGAGTTTAGGTGGCTACACCTTC	TRBJ1-2	.	TRBV5-4	.
CAINRGDIPYEQYF	TGTGCCATCAACCGGGGGGATATTCCCTACGAGCAGTACTTC	TRBJ2-7	TRBD2	TRBV10-3	many
CASSWGGSTDTQYF	TGTGCCAGCAGTTGGGGGGGGAGCACAGATACGCAGTATTTT	TRBJ2-3	TRBD2	TRBV6-2/TRBV6-3	many
CASSLYGPEAFF	TGTGCCAGCAGCTTATACGGGCCGGAAGCTTTCTTT	TRBJ1-1	.	TRBV7-8	many
CASSFISRPQGYGYTF	TGTGCCAGCAGCTTTATATCCCGGCCACAGGGGTATGGCTACACCTTC	TRBJ1-2	TRBD1	TRBV27	many
CASSPWTGGDPGANVLTF	TGTGCCAGCTCACCATGGACAGGGGGCGATCCTGGGGCCAACGTCCTGACTTTC	TRBJ2-6	TRBD1	TRBV18	many
CASSLIDRGYQPQHF	TGTGCCAGCAGTTTAATCGACAGGGGGTATCAGCCCCAGCATTTT	TRBJ1-5	TRBD1	TRBV28	.
CASSLGGTSSVGELFF	TGTGCCAGCAGCTTAGGAGGGACTAGTTCGGTCGGGGAGCTGTTTTTT	TRBJ2-2	TRBD2	TRBV11-2	many
CASNPATAYQETQYF	TGTGCCAGCAACCCAGCGACAGCGTACCAAGAGACCCAGTACTTC	TRBJ2-5	.	TRBV3-1	many
CASSSTGVRGWTEAFF	TGTGCCAGCAGTTCTACGGGGGTAAGGGGGTGGACTGAAGCTTTCTTT	TRBJ1-1	.	TRBV28	few
CASSLNRGISIGEQYF	TGTGCCAGCAGTTTAAACAGGGGGATAAGTATAGGCGAGCAGTACTTC	TRBJ2-7	TRBD1	TRBV12-3/TRBV12-4	few
CASSMPQGFFSYNEQFF	TGTGCCAGCAGTATGCCACAGGGCTTTTTCTCCTACAATGAGCAGTTCTTC	TRBJ2-1	.	TRBV27	many
CASSFASGDYGYTF	TGTGCCAGCAGCTTCGCATCGGGCGACTATGGCTACACCTTC	TRBJ1-2	.	TRBV7-2	many
CSARASGSNTGELFF	TGCAGTGCTAGAGCCTCGGGGTCGAACACCGGGGAGCTGTTTTTT	TRBJ2-2	.	TRBV20-1	few
CASRTRRQGIYEQYF	TGTGCCAGCAGGACGAGGAGACAGGGGATCTACGAGCAGTACTTC	TRBJ2-7	TRBD1	TRBV6-2/TRBV6-3	many
CASRTPGLADYEQYF	TGTGCCAGCAGAACTCCGGGACTAGCTGACTACGAGCAGTACTTC	TRBJ2-7	TRBD2	TRBV6-1	many
CASGKAQLGGETQYF	TGTGCCAGCGGCAAGGCCCAGCTTGGGGGGGAGACCCAGTACTTC	TRBJ2-5	.	TRBV10-3	.
CATSSRLAGTLETQYF	TGTGCCACCAGTTCCCGACTAGCGGGAACCCTAGAGACCCAGTACTTC	TRBJ2-5	TRBD2	TRBV24-1	many
CASSEWGNSNQPQHF	TGTGCCAGCAGTGAATGGGGGAATAGCAATCAGCCCCAGCATTTT	TRBJ1-5	.	TRBV2	.
CASSEQVSFGSEQYF	TGTGCCAGCAGCGAGCAAGTATCGTTTGGTTCCGAGCAGTACTTC	TRBJ2-7	.	TRBV7-2	many
CASSLTGRTHNEQFF	TGTGCCAGCAGCTTAACGGGTCGTACGCACAATGAGCAGTTCTTC	TRBJ2-1	.	TRBV7-9	.
CASSLSASGGSADTQYF	TGTGCCAGCAGTCTATCCGCCAGCGGGGGGAGCGCAGATACGCAGTATTTT	TRBJ2-3	TRBD2	TRBV12-3/TRBV12-4	.
CASSLSGPSYEQYF	TGTGCCAGCAGTTTAAGTGGTCCTTCCTACGAGCAGTACTTC	TRBJ2-7	.	TRBV27	many
CASSLLAQGTYEQYF	TGTGCCAGCAGTCTCTTGGCCCAGGGCACCTACGAGCAGTACTTC	TRBJ2-7	.	TRBV6-2/TRBV6-3	many
CASTPGQGYGYTF	TGTGCCAGTACCCCGGGACAGGGATATGGCTACACCTTC	TRBJ1-2	TRBD1	TRBV19	many
CASTYSGTSYNEQFF	TGTGCCAGCACCTATAGCGGGACCTCCTACAATGAGCAGTTCTTC	TRBJ2-1	TRBD2	TRBV7-9	many
CASSPGGLTNYGYTF	TGTGCCAGCAGCCCTGGGGGTTTGACGAACTATGGCTACACCTTC	TRBJ1-2	.	TRBV11-2	many